This T cell receptor (beta chain) emerged from a study of blood T cells in healthy people across ages. General observations from the study: Roughly linearly, TCR beta diversity per million T cells fell as age increased.

This clonotype was counted a few times. Its antigen is not identified. Then a second PCR, running about 6 to 12 cycles, was carried out with a sample-barcoded 5' primer and a J-beta primer mix. TCRdb called the 5' RACE reads again in MiXCR, with one record for every CDR3 protein. The sample has 550,000 to 700,000 distinct CDR3 sequences; about 25% are singletons. The germline gives CDR1 MNHEY, CDR2 SVGEGT. This CDR3 has 13 residues. This rearrangement joins TRBV6-2 or TRBV6-3 to TRBJ2-1, with 7 bases fitting TRBD1. The DNA end is a closer match to TRBJ2-5, so the J assignment may be wrong. The sample was blood. The sequence was collected from a woman aged 70 to 79 in good health. CDR3 coding DNA: TGTGCCAGCACAAGGGGGCCGGGGAGGACCCAGTACTTC. Its translation: CASTRGPGRTQYF.